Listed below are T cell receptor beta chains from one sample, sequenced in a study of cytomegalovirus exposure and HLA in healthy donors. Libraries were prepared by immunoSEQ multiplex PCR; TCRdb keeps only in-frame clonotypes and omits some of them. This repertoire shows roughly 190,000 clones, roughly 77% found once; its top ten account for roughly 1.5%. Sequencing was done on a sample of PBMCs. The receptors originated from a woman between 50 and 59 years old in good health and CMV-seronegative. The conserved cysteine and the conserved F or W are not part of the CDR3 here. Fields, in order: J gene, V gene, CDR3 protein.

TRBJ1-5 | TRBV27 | ASSLSGDSLNQPQH
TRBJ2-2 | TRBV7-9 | ASSLGPGTSGPGGELF
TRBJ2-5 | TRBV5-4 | ASSGPGLRGQY
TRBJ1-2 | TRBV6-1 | ASSEPRGYYGYT
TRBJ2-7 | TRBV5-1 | ASSLGDTGTAYEQY
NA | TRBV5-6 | ASSLSGGRVYEQY
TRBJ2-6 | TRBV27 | ASSHRTSGANVLT
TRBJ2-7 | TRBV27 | ASSLSTGYEQY
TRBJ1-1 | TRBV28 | ASSAAGRYTEAF
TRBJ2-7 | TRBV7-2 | ASSGGGSLYEQY
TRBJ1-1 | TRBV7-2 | ASSLAGAHMNTEAF
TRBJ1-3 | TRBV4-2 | ASSPQAGNTIY
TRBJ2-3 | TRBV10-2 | ASRTGGIGDTQY
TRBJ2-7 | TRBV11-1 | ASSLDPASGSYEQY
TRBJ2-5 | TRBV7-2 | ASKGLAVSETQY
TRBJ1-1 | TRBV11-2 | ASSLVTPHSAGGRTEAF
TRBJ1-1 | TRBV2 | ASSENRVTEAF
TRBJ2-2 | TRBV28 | ASSLVLQGFGGELF
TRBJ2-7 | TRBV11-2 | ASSIGQAREQY
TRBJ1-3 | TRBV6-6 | ASSYYNSGNTIY
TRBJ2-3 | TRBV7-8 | ASSLLGSTDTQY
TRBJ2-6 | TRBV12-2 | ASRLAGSTGIPGANVLT
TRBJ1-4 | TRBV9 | ASSVGAGGWTNEKLF
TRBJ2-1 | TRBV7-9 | ASSRGLPLGQEQF
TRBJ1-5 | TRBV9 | ASSVGDYNQPQH
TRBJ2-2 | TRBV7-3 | ASSLTLTSGRAGELF
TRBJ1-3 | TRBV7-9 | SSSPLDRSSGNTIY
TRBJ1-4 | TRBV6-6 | ASSVDRGNEKLF
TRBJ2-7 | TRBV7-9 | ASSHRLAASYEQY
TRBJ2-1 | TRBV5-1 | ASSLGMGVTYNEQF
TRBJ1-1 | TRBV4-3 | ASSQGTGANTEAF
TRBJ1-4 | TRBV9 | ASSVGNSRPWTTNEKLF
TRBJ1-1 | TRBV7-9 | ASSLTGVNTEAF
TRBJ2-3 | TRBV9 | ASSAFRGGGLKADTQY
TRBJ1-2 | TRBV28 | ASSLPQAVGYT
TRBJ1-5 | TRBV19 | ASSKGTEISNQPQH
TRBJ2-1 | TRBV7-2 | ASSLDFSGGLLGEQF
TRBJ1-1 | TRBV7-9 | ASSQISWANTEAF
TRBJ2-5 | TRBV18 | ASSLPQGGQETQY
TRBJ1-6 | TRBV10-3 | AISLGDSPLH
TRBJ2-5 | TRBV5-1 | ASSWKARGETQY